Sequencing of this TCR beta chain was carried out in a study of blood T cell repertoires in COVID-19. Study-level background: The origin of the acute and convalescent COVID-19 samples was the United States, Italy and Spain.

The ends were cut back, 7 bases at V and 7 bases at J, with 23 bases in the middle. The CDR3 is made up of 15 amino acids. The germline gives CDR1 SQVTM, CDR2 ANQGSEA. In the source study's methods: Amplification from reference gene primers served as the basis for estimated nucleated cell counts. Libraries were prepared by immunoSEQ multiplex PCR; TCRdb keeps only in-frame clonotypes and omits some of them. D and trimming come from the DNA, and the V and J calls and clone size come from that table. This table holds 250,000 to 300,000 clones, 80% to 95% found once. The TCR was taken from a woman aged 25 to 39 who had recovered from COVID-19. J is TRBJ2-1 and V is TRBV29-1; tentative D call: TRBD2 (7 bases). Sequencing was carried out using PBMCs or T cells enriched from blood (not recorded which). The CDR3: CSAVRGGGGENEQFF. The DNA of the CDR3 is TGCAGCGCCGTACGTGGGGGCGGGGGAGAAAATGAGCAGTTCTTC.